This is a list of T cell receptor beta chains from one sample in a study of T cell repertoires in cytomegalovirus infection. TCRdb reanalysed the reads using MiXCR and keeps one entry per CDR3 protein. Seen here are tens of thousands of distinct CDR3 sequences, 3.5% to 4.5% observed once, and the top ten hold approximately 5%. The sample consisted of PBMCs. Receptors were obtained from a human donor in good health (CMV status not recorded). Some clones in this sample may be carry-over from other donors' samples. CDR3s include the opening cysteine and the closing phenylalanine or tryptophan. D genes are given only for firm matches. Rows may omit the clone size; those that give it use once, few, many or a size class.

>TRBV5-5|NA|TRBJ1-4|many
TGTGCCAGCAGCCGGTGGGGGGCCGGAGAAAAACTGTTTTTT
CASSRWGAGEKLFF
>TRBV4-1|TRBD2|TRBJ2-7|many
TGCGCCAGCAGCCAAGACGCGGGGGGCGCCTACGAGCAGTACTTC
CASSQDAGGAYEQYF
>TRBV28|NA|TRBJ1-1|many
TGTGCCAGCAGTAGCAGGGCTCCTGAAGCTTTCTTT
CASSSRAPEAFF
>TRBV7-6|TRBD2|TRBJ2-2|many
TGTGCCAGCAGCTTAGTACTAGCGACCGGGGAGCTGTTTTTT
CASSLVLATGELFF
>TRBV18|TRBD1|TRBJ2-3|many
TGTGCCAGCTCACCTTCCCGACAGGGGGCAACAGATACGCAGTATTTT
CASSPSRQGATDTQYF
>TRBV5-1|TRBD1|TRBJ1-1|many
TGCGCCAGCAGCTTGAATGGACAGGGTGGACGGAACACTGAAGCTTTCTTT
CASSLNGQGGRNTEAFF
>TRBV7-2|TRBD1|TRBJ2-1|many
TGTGCCAGCAGCTTAGACAGGGGTGACTACAATGAGCAGTTCTTC
CASSLDRGDYNEQFF
>TRBV6-1|NA|TRBJ2-5|NA
TGTGCCAGCAGTGAAGCAGGGCAGGTCCGGGAGACCCAGTACTTC
CASSEAGQVRETQYF
>TRBV7-9|NA|TRBJ2-1|many
TGTGCCAGCTTAAGGGGGTCCTACAATGAGCAGTTCTTC
CASLRGSYNEQFF
>TRBV4-3|TRBD2|TRBJ2-3|many
TGCGCCAGCAGCCGGAGCGGGGGAGGAACAGATACGCAGTATTTT
CASSRSGGGTDTQYF
>TRBV11-2|NA|TRBJ2-2|many
TGTGCCAGCAGCTTAGATAGAACGATGCGTGATACCGGGGAGCTGTTTTTT
CASSLDRTMRDTGELFF
>TRBV7-6|NA|TRBJ2-7|many
TGTGCCAGCAGCCAGGGCGTGGGGAACTCCTACGAGCAGTACTTC
CASSQGVGNSYEQYF
>TRBV6-2/TRBV6-3|NA|TRBJ2-6|many
TGTGCCAGCAGTCGAGCTGGGGCCAACGTCCTGACTTTC
CASSRAGANVLTF
>TRBV19|NA|TRBJ1-1|many
TGTGCCAGTAGTGGGGGCACTGAAGCTTTCTTT
CASSGGTEAFF
>TRBV7-8|NA|TRBJ2-1|many
TGTGCCAGCAGCCAACCCAGGGGATCCTACAATGAGCAGTTCTTC
CASSQPRGSYNEQFF
>TRBV4-3|NA|TRBJ1-3|many
TGCGCCAGCAGCCAAGACCATACGGACTCTGGAAACACCATATATTTT
CASSQDHTDSGNTIYF
>TRBV28|NA|TRBJ1-2|many
TGTGCCAGCAGTTTACGAGTCGGTCATCTCTATGGCTACACCTTC
CASSLRVGHLYGYTF
>TRBV19|TRBD1|TRBJ1-5|many
TGTGCCACGAGCTGGGACAGGGATTTTAATAGCAATCAGCCCCAGCATTTT
CATSWDRDFNSNQPQHF
>TRBV6-2/TRBV6-3|NA|TRBJ2-1|many
TGTGCCAGCAGTCCTCCGACAGTTAACAATGAGCAGTTCTTC
CASSPPTVNNEQFF
>TRBV7-2|NA|TRBJ1-4|many
TGTGCCAGCAGCTTATTTGGCAGCTCAGCAACTAATGAAAAACTGTTTTTT
CASSLFGSSATNEKLFF
>TRBV7-2|NA|TRBJ1-5|many
TGTGCCAGCAGCCCCCAGGGAGGTAGCAATCAGCCCCAGCATTTT
CASSPQGGSNQPQHF
>TRBV27|NA|TRBJ1-2|many
TGTGCCAGCAGTAAGGGGTCCACAGGTTTTGGCGGCTACACCTTC
CASSKGSTGFGGYTF